This record covers a single TCR beta chain. Its antigen is not known. The sample's time point: peripheral blood 6 weeks after treatment start. Sequenced by immunoSEQ multiplex PCR; TCRdb stores in-frame clones only, minus some. The sample has around 19,000 clones; around 86% are singletons. This sample was included in a study of PD-L1 blockade in urothelial cancer. Study background: Male patients with bladder-origin urothelial cancer numbered about 85% of the roughly 29. Blood samples had a median of approximately 150,000 T cells, 80,000 to 100,000 unique TCRs, and clonality roughly 0.08. Analysis of blood occurred 3 weeks (second dose) and 6 weeks after treatment start.

General study results and limits: Enhanced expansion of tumor-associated blood clones at 3 weeks characterized durable-benefit patients.

This receptor was taken from a man between 45 and 60 years old with urothelial cancer. The sequencing used PBMCs, collected around atezolizumab (anti-PD-L1) treatment.

In nucleotides, the CDR3 is TGTGCCAGTAGTCTCGACAGGGCGATAGTGGGTCAGCCCCAGCATTTT. The encoded protein is CASSLDRAIVGQPQHF. The chain has TRBV19 and TRBJ1-5; TRBD1 agrees at 7 bases. The germline gives CDR1 LNHDA, CDR2 SQIVND (reference sequence). The CDR3 is 16 residues long. J lost 6 bases, V lost 5 bases, and 13 bases had no gene match.